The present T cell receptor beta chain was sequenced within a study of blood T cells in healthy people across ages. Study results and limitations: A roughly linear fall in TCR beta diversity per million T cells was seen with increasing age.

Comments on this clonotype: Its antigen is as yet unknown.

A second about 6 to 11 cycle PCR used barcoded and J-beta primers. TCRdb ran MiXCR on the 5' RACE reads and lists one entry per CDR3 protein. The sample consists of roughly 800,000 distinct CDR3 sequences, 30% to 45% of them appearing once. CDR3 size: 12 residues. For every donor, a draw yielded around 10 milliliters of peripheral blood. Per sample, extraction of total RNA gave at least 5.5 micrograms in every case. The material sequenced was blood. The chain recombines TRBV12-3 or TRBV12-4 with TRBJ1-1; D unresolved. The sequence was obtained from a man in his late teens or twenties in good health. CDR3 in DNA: TGTACCACCCGAAAGGAGGGTCCTGAAGCTTTCTTT. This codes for CTTRKEGPEAFF.